The next 24 T cell receptor beta chains were all read from a single sample in a study of graft-versus-host responses after intestinal transplantation. Their recognized antigens are unknown. Only in-frame clones appear in the TCRdb table, and some are missing; sequencing was by immunoSEQ multiplex PCR. Here the sample spans over 80,000 clones, about nine tenths being singletons. The sample consisted of unstimulated CD8+ T cells sorted from spleen or lymph node cells, taken before transplant. These receptors all stem from a human donor who was the organ donor for an intestinal transplant.

In DNA, the CDR3 is TGTGCCAGCAGCTTACAGGCAGGTCCCTACAATGAGCAGTTCTTC. Translated, it gives CASSLQAGPYNEQFF. The chain is built from TRBV13 and TRBJ2-1, with D uncertain. Germline assignment: CDR1 PRHDT and CDR2 FYEKMQ (reference sequence). V lost 2 bases and J 2 bases, leaving 10 bases between the germline ends. The CDR3 is 15 residues long.

The chain carries TRBV7-9 and TRBJ1-5; TRBD1 matches at 8 bases. Germline trimming cut 8 bases from V and 6 bases from J; bases unmatched to any gene: 3. Germline lookup yields CDR1 SEHNR and CDR2 FQNEAQ (reference sequence). CDR3 length: 12 amino acids. This CDR3 is CASGQGFQPQHF. CDR3 nucleotide sequence: TGTGCCAGCGGACAGGGATTTCAGCCCCAGCATTTT.

The genes are TRBV2 and TRBJ1-5; 11 nucleotides agree with TRBD1. With V trimmed by 6 bases and J by 3 bases, 4 bases remained unmatched. Germline lookup yields CDR1 SNHLY and CDR2 FYNNEI. The CDR3 is 15 amino acids. The CDR3 reads CASRDRGPSNQPQHF. The CDR3 DNA sequence: TGTGCCAGCAGGGACAGGGGGCCGTCCAATCAGCCCCAGCATTTT.

The V call is TRBV4-1, the J call TRBJ2-3, with 9 bases aligning to TRBD2. Germline trimming cut 3 bases from V and 5 bases from J; bases unmatched to any gene: 3. Germline V gives CDR1 MGHRA, CDR2 YSYEKL. The CDR3 spans 14 residues. The CDR3 reads CASSQGREGDTQYF. CDR3 nucleotide sequence: TGCGCCAGCAGCCAGGGGCGGGAGGGAGATACGCAGTATTTT.

The chain employs TRBV4-3 and TRBJ2-5; 7 positions match TRBD2. The last part of the DNA fits TRBJ2-7 better; the J call may be wrong. This CDR3 is 16 amino acids long. From germline, CDR1 is LGHNA and CDR2 YSLEER. CDR3 sequence reads: CASSQIAGLTSYEQYF. The DNA for the CDR3 is TGCGCCAGCAGCCAGATAGCGGGCCTAACCTCCTACGAGCAGTACTTC.

This sequence joins TRBV9 and TRBJ2-2, with D perhaps matching TRBD1 (7 bases). CDR3 length: 18 amino acids. Germline V CDR1 and CDR2: SGDLS, YYNGEE. Trimming left V 6 bases short and J 0 bases short, with 21 bases between. CDR3 nucleotides: TGTGCCAGCAACCCCCAGGGGGGCAGTATCGCGAACACCGGGGAGCTGTTTTTT. Protein sequence: CASNPQGGSIANTGELFF.

The gene calls are TRBV27 and TRBJ2-7; D is possibly TRBD1 (6 bases). This CDR3 has 15 amino acids. Germline CDR1 MNHEY, CDR2 SMNVEV (reference sequence). Trimming pared 2 bases from V and 1 base from J, leaving 12 bases between. The CDR3 reads CASSLLDRLSYEQYF. The CDR3 coding sequence is TGTGCCAGCAGTTTACTTGACAGGCTTTCCTACGAGCAGTACTTC.

The chain employs TRBV4-1 and TRBJ2-4; TRBD1 matches 9 bases. Germline CDR1 and CDR2: MGHRA and YSYEKL. V lost 1 base to trimming and J lost 8 bases; unmatched junction nucleotides: 12. CDR3 length equals 17 residues. In DNA, the CDR3 is TGCGCCAGCAGCCAAGTAAAAACAGGGGGCCGGCGGGACATTCAGTACTTC. Translating it yields CASSQVKTGGRRDIQYF.

This clone was observed a single time. CDR3 bases: TGTGCCAGCAGCTGGGGACAGCGGGTCTACGAGCAGTACTTC. Translating gives CASSWGQRVYEQYF. The J gene is TRBJ2-7, the V gene TRBV5-8; TRBD1 might be the D (7 bases). The CDR3 contains 14 residues. Germline loops: CDR1 SGHTS, CDR2 YDEGEE. Trimming shortened V by 3 bases and J by 3 bases, and 13 bases separated the two germline ends.

V and J are TRBV11-2 and TRBJ2-3, with D possibly matching TRBD2 (6 bases). CDR3 length: 15 residues. CDR1 is SGHAT and CDR2 is FQNNGV in the germline V gene. The V end was cut by 7 bases, the J end by 0 bases, with 14 bases between. CDR3 coding DNA: TGTGCCAGCATCGTCGGGGGAGCCAGCACAGATACGCAGTATTTT. Protein product: CASIVGGASTDTQYF.

The chain employs TRBV6-5 and TRBJ1-1; D possibly corresponds to TRBD1 (5 bases). CDR1 and CDR2 from the germline V gene are MNHEY and SVGAGI. The V end lost 6 bases, the J end lost 8 bases, and 13 bases lay between the germline ends. This CDR3 spans 12 amino acids. The chain's CDR3 is CASSPTGQEAFF. The CDR3 nucleotides are TGTGCCAGCAGCCCAACAGGCCAAGAAGCTTTCTTT.

This clone was seen only once. V gene TRBV7-3 combines with J gene TRBJ2-3, with 7 bases lining up with TRBD2. CDR1 is SGHTA and CDR2 is FQGTGA in the germline V gene. CDR3 length: 15 residues. V was pared by 5 bases and J by 2 bases, with 7 bases of the junction left unmatched. This chain's CDR3 is CASSEGLADTDTQYF. CDR3 DNA: TGTGCCAGCAGCGAAGGGCTAGCGGACACAGATACGCAGTATTTT.

The V gene is TRBV27, the J gene TRBJ1-1; D is undetermined. The CDR3 extends over 13 amino acids. V was pared by 7 bases and J by 2 bases, with 11 bases between. Germline CDR1 reads MNHEY; CDR2 reads SMNVEV (reference sequence). The CDR3 DNA reads TGTGCCAGCAATCGGGGATCTAACACTGAAGCTTTCTTT. Protein product: CASNRGSNTEAFF.

The chain employs TRBV5-6 and TRBJ2-7; no firm D call. The V and J ends lost 0 bases and 4 bases respectively, with 8 bases between them. Germline V gene lookup returns CDR1 SGHDT and CDR2 YYEEEE. This CDR3 contains 13 residues. CDR3 sequence: CASSLVYGYEQYF. The CDR3 nucleotides are TGTGCCAGCAGCTTGGTTTACGGGTACGAGCAGTACTTC. The variable domain in full, completed from reference TRBV5-6 and TRBJ2-7, reads DAGVTQSPTHLIKTRGQQVTLRCSPKSGHDTVSWYQQALGQGPQFIFQYYEEEERQRGNFPDRFSGHQFPNYSSELNVNALLLGDSALYLCASSLVYGYEQYFGPGTRLTVT.

A note on this clone: One junction end disagrees with the germline gene, perhaps due to a read error. The gene calls are TRBV29-1 and TRBJ2-1; TRBD2 might be the D (6 bases). The CDR3 has 10 residues. Germline V gene sequence: CDR1 SQVTM, CDR2 ANQGSEA. CDR3 coding DNA: TGCAGCGTCCAAAAGGGAGGACTTGTCTTC. Encoded protein: CSVQKGGLVF.

The chain employs TRBV9 and TRBJ1-1; D remains ambiguous. This CDR3 is 12 amino acids long. Germline V gene lookup returns CDR1 SGDLS and CDR2 YYNGEE. Trimming removed 4 bases from V and 0 bases from J, with 4 bases in between. The CDR3 region has the DNA TGTGCCAGCAGCCTTCTGAACACTGAAGCTTTCTTT. Protein sequence: CASSLLNTEAFF.

The chain joins TRBV7-2 to TRBJ1-6; tentatively, D is TRBD1 (5 bases). CDR1 and CDR2 from the germline V gene are SGHTA and FQGNSA. This CDR3 has 16 residues. The V and J ends lost 5 bases and 3 bases respectively, with 14 bases between them. The CDR3 is CASSPGRGSYNSPLHF. Here the CDR3 DNA reads TGTGCCAGCAGCCCGGGGAGGGGAAGCTATAATTCACCCCTCCACTTT.

The chain combines TRBV28 with TRBJ2-7; 9 bases map to TRBD1. The ends lost 5 bases at V and 3 bases at J; junction bases unmatched: 5. The CDR3 covers 14 residues. CDR1 and CDR2 (germline): MDHEN, SYDVKM. This CDR3 is CASSPGTGIYEQYF. CDR3 DNA: TGTGCCAGCAGTCCCGGGACAGGGATCTACGAGCAGTACTTC.

The chain combines TRBV30 with TRBJ1-1; D gene uncertain. CDR3 length: 14 residues. V was trimmed by 0 bases and J by 3 bases, leaving 11 bases between them. The germline V gene encodes CDR1 GTSNPN and CDR2 SVGIG (reference sequence). The CDR3 nucleotides read TGTGCCTGGAGTGTTCACCCCCTAGACACTGAAGCTTTCTTT. Its translation: CAWSVHPLDTEAFF.

The chain uses TRBV27 and TRBJ2-7; no clear D gene. The CDR3 length is 13 residues. Trimming pared 9 bases from V and 0 bases from J, leaving 12 bases between. Germline V CDR1 and CDR2: MNHEY, SMNVEV (reference sequence). The CDR3 here is CASGSGSSYEQYF. The CDR3 DNA reads TGTGCCAGTGGATCGGGTAGCTCCTACGAGCAGTACTTC.

The chain links TRBV7-9 to TRBJ2-1; D gene ambiguous. Trimming pared 2 bases from V and 16 bases from J, leaving 18 bases between. The CDR3 sequence is 13 residues long. The V gene's germline CDR1 is SEHNR and CDR2 FQNEAQ (reference sequence). CDR3 coding DNA: TGTGCCAGCAGCTTATCTTGGAGCTCCCCACTTTTCTTC. This sequence encodes CASSLSWSSPLFF.

CDR3 in amino acids: CAISESKPGQGAQETQYF. The CDR3 nucleotides read TGTGCCATCAGTGAGTCGAAACCGGGACAGGGGGCTCAAGAGACCCAGTACTTC. V is TRBV10-3 and J is TRBJ2-5, with TRBD1 identical over 12 bases. The CDR3 loop spans 18 amino acids. Losses at the gene ends were 0 bases for V and 2 bases for J; bases not matched to a gene: 7. The germline V gene has CDR1 ENHRY and CDR2 SYGVKD.

This rearrangement joins TRBV6-6 to TRBJ1-5; 7 nucleotides line up with TRBD1. V was clipped by 6 bases and J by 2 bases; unmatched bases: 10. CDR3 size: 16 residues. Per germline, CDR1 MNHNY and CDR2 SVGAGI (reference sequence). In DNA, the CDR3 is TGTGCCAGCAGGCTAACAGGGGAGCGCGGCAATCAGCCCCAGCATTTT. Translating gives CASRLTGERGNQPQHF.

The rearrangement links TRBV19 to TRBJ1-1; D might be TRBD1 (5 bases). Trimming took off 3 bases at V and 5 bases at J, with 13 bases between the two ends. Germline CDR1 is LNHDA and CDR2 is SQIVND (reference sequence). The CDR3 sequence is 14 residues long. CDR3: CASSIRGGGTEAFF. The CDR3 bases are TGTGCCAGTAGTATTCGGGGGGGAGGTACTGAAGCTTTCTTT.